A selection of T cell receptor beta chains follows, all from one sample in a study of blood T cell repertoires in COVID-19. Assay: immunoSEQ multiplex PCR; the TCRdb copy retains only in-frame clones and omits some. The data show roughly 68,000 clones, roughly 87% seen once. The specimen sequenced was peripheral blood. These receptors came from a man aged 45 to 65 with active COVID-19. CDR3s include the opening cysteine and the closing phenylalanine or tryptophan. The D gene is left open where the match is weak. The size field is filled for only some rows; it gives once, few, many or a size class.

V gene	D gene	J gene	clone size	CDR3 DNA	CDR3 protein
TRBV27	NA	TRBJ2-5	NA	TGTGCCAGCAGGACACTGCAAGAGACCCAGTACTTC	CASRTLQETQYF
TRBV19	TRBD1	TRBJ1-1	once	TGTGCCAGTAGTCCTCGGACAGGACGGACTGAAGCTTTCTTT	CASSPRTGRTEAFF
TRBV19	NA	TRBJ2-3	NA	TGTGCCAGTAGACCCGGAGGGGTAGGCACAGATACGCAGTATTTT	CASRPGGVGTDTQYF
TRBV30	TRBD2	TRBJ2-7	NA	TGTGCCTGGAGGGGACTAGCGGTCTCCTACGAGCAGTACTTC	CAWRGLAVSYEQYF
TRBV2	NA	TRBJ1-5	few	TGTGCCAGCAGTGACCCTGGCCAGCCCCAGCATTTT	CASSDPGQPQHF
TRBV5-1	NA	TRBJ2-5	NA	TGCGCCAGCAGCTTGGCTAGCTCCTTGCAAGAGACCCAGTACTTC	CASSLASSLQETQYF
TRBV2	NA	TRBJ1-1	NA	TGTGCCAGCACCCCGGACTGGCGGAGCGAAGCTTTCTTT	CASTPDWRSEAFF
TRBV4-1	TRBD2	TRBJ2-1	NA	TGCGCCAGCAGCCAAGGCCTTTCGGGGAGCGGGGGGGCACAGAGTGAGCAGTTCTTC	CASSQGLSGSGGAQSEQFF
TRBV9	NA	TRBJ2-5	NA	TGTGCCAGCAGCGCTATGACAGCTACCCAAGAGACCCAGTACTTC	CASSAMTATQETQYF
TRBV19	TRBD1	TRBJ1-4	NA	TGTGCCAGTAGCTCACAGGGGCATTCAAATGAAAAACTGTTTTTT	CASSSQGHSNEKLFF
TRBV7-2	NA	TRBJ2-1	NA	TGTGCCAGCAGCTTAGTGAGTTCCCTTTTGAGCAATGAGCAGTTCTTC	CASSLVSSLLSNEQFF
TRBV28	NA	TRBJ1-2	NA	TGTGCCAGCAGTAGCGAGCGCTATGGCTACACCTTC	CASSSERYGYTF
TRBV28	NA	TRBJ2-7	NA	TGTGCCAGCAGTTTAGGGCCCCCCTACGAGCAGTACTTC	CASSLGPPYEQYF
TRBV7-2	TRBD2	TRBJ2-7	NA	TGTGCCAGCAGCCCGGCTAGCGGGGGGCGGCGGGAGCAGTACTTC	CASSPASGGRREQYF
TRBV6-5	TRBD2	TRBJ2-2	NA	TGTGCCAGCAGTTGGACTAGCGGAAACACCGGGGAGCTGTTTTTT	CASSWTSGNTGELFF
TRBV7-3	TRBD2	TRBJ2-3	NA	TGTGCCAGCAGCTTACCTAAAGGACTAGCGGGCACAGATACGCAGTATTTT	CASSLPKGLAGTDTQYF
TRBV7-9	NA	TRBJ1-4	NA	TGTGCCAGCAGCTCGACAGCCAGGGCCGAAAAACTGTTTTTT	CASSSTARAEKLFF
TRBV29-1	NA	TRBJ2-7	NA	TGCAGCGTTGGGGGGGAAAGTTACGAGCAGTACTTC	CSVGGESYEQYF
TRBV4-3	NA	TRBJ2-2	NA	TGCGCCAGCAGCCAAGATGGAGGCTTGACCGGGGAGCTGTTTTTT	CASSQDGGLTGELFF
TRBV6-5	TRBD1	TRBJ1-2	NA	TGTGCCAGCAGAACGGACAGGGACTATGGCTACACCTTC	CASRTDRDYGYTF
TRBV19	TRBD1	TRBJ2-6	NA	TGTGCCAGTAGTAAAACGACAGGGAGTGACTCTGGGGCCAACGTCCTGACTTTC	CASSKTTGSDSGANVLTF
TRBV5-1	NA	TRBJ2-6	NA	TGCGCCAGTCAACAGGTTTCCTCTGGGGCCAACGTCCTGACTTTC	CASQQVSSGANVLTF
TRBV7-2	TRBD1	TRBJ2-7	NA	TGTGCCAGCAGCTCCCAATCGACAGGGGGCGCGGAGCAGTACTTC	CASSSQSTGGAEQYF
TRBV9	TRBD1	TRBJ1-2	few	TGTGCCAGCAGCGTAGTAGGGGGCGCCAGCGATGGCTACACCTTC	CASSVVGGASDGYTF
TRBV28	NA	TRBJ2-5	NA	TGTGCCAGCAAAAGAGGGGGTCAAGAGACCCAGTACTTC	CASKRGGQETQYF
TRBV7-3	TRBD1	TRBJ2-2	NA	TGTGCCAGCAGCTTAACCCACGGGACAGGGCGAACCGGGGAGCTGTTTTTT	CASSLTHGTGRTGELFF
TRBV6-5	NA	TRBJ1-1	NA	TGTGCCAGCAGCTGGGCGGGGAACACTGAAGCTTTCTTT	CASSWAGNTEAFF
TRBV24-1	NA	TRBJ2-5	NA	TGTGCCACCAGTGATAGGGGCTCCCTCGCCGGGACCCAGTACTTC	CATSDRGSLAGTQYF
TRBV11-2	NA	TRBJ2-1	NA	TGTGCCAGCAGCTTAGGGACAACTTACAATGAGCAGTTCTTC	CASSLGTTYNEQFF
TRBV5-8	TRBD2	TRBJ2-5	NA	TGTGCCAGCAGCATTGGACTAGCGGGAACACTGGGGGAAGAGACCCAGTACTTC	CASSIGLAGTLGEETQYF
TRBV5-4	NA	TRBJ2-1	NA	TGTGCCAGCGTGCGAGGGTCTGACATCAACAATGAGCAGTTCTTC	CASVRGSDINNEQFF
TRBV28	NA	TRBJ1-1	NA	TGTGCCAGCAGTCCCCTACAGGGAAACACTGAAGCTTTCTTT	CASSPLQGNTEAFF
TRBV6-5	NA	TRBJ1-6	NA	TGTGCCAGCACTTCCGGGAGCCACCGAAATTCACCCCTCCACTTT	CASTSGSHRNSPLHF
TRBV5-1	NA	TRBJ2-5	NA	TGCGCCAGCAGCTCGGCGGACAGTCCAGGGGAGACCCAGTACTTC	CASSSADSPGETQYF
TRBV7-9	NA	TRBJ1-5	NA	TGTGCCAGCAGCCCCGGGGGGTTCGGTCAGCCCCAGCATTTT	CASSPGGFGQPQHF
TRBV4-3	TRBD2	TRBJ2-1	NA	TGCGCCAGCAGCCAAGATCTAGCGGACTTCTACAATGAGCAGTTCTTC	CASSQDLADFYNEQFF
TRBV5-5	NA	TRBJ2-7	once	TGTGCCAGCAGCCCAGCGGGCGGGCGGTACGAGCAGTACTTC	CASSPAGGRYEQYF
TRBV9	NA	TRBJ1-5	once	TGTGCCAGCAGCGACCGACAGTCCTATCAGCCCCAGCATTTT	CASSDRQSYQPQHF
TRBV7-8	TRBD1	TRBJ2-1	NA	TGTGCCAGCAGCTTCGGGACAGGGGCAGATGAGCAGTTCTTC	CASSFGTGADEQFF
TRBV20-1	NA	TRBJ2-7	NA	TGCAGTGCTAGTCGGCTTGGGGGCCGGGGCGAGCAGTACTTC	CSASRLGGRGEQYF
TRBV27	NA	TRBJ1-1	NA	TGTGCCAGCAGCTTTAGCAAAACGGGAGGGTCTGAAGCTTTCTTT	CASSFSKTGGSEAFF
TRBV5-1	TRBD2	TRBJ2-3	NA	TGCGCCAGCAGCTTGGGGCTAGCGGGGACGAACACAGATACGCAGTATTTT	CASSLGLAGTNTDTQYF
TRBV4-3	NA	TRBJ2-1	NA	TGCGCCAGCAGCCAAGATGTCCAGATCCCCGAGCAGTTCTTC	CASSQDVQIPEQFF